The 22 T cell receptor beta chains below were found in one sample sequenced in a study of cytomegalovirus exposure and HLA in healthy donors. This PCR relied on a set of 60 Vbeta primers and 13 Jbeta primers. Produced via immunoSEQ multiplex PCR; TCRdb's table is partial and in-frame only. The sample records over 150,000 clones, 80% being singletons. Sequences were obtained from PBMCs. The receptors stem from a man younger than 45 in good health and CMV-seropositive.

The chain combines TRBV9 with TRBJ2-6; D remains unclear. The V gene's germline CDR1 is SGDLS and CDR2 YYNGEE. This CDR3 region has 15 residues. V gave up 3 bases and J gave up 0 bases, with 7 bases separating them. In DNA form, the CDR3 reads TGTGCCAGCAGCGACATCATCTCTGGGGCCAACGTCCTGACTTTC. The encoded protein is CASSDIISGANVLTF.

The chain links TRBV6-4 to TRBJ1-5, with unresolved D. This CDR3 contains 13 residues. CDR1 is MRHNA and CDR2 is SNTAGT in the germline V gene. The ends were cut back, 2 bases at V and 3 bases at J, with 5 bases in the middle. Here the CDR3 reads CASSDQINQPQHF. CDR3 nucleotide sequence: TGTGCCAGCAGTGACCAGATCAATCAGCCCCAGCATTTT.

This clone was observed a handful of times. The chain has TRBV6-5 and TRBJ2-2; TRBD1 might be the D (5 bases). The V gene lost 5 bases and the J gene lost 7 bases, with 14 bases spanning the gap. Germline V lookup: CDR1 MNHEY, CDR2 SVGAGI. The CDR3 spans 14 residues. CDR3 in DNA: TGTGCCAGCAGTGAAAATCCAAGGGGCGGGGAGCTGTTTTTT. Residues: CASSENPRGGELFF.

The J gene is TRBJ2-1, the V gene TRBV4-3; a possible D gene is TRBD1 (6 bases). The germline V gene encodes CDR1 LGHNA and CDR2 YSLEER. Trimming pared 3 bases from V and 1 base from J, leaving 13 bases between. This CDR3 region has 16 residues. The CDR3 DNA follows: TGCGCCAGCAGCCAGGAATCACAGGGATCCTACAATGAGCAGTTCTTC. Its translation is CASSQESQGSYNEQFF.

This clone has a single count. This chain uses TRBV5-4 with TRBJ1-1, with D possibly being TRBD1 (6 bases). CDR1 is SGHNT and CDR2 is YYREEE in the germline V gene (reference sequence). Trimming removed 0 bases at V and 4 bases at J, with 16 bases between. The CDR3 has 16 residues. Here the CDR3 DNA reads TGTGCCAGCAGCTTGGAAGCAACAGGGTTGGGCACTGAAGCTTTCTTT. Its translation: CASSLEATGLGTEAFF.

This clone was observed a handful of times. The V call is TRBV7-3, the J call TRBJ2-1; 10 bases map to TRBD2. CDR1 and CDR2 (germline): SGHTA, FQGTGA. The junction had 7 bases not matched to a gene; V was cut back by 0 bases and J by 8 bases. The CDR3 spans 16 residues. Here the CDR3 reads CASSLTPPSGSHEQFF. CDR3 nucleotides: TGTGCCAGCAGCTTAACCCCCCCTAGCGGGAGCCATGAGCAGTTCTTC.

The chain uses TRBV29-1 and TRBJ1-2, with unresolved D. The CDR3 spans 14 residues. Germline V CDR1 and CDR2: SQVTM, ANQGSEA. The V end was cut by 6 bases, the J end by 8 bases, with 22 bases between. The CDR3 protein is CSVVTGANRRGYTF. The CDR3 region has the DNA TGCAGCGTGGTGACTGGAGCCAACCGGAGGGGCTACACCTTC.

The genes are TRBV7-2 and TRBJ2-1, with 8 bases aligning to TRBD1. This CDR3 comprises 13 residues. In germline, CDR1 is SGHTA, CDR2 FQGNSA. Losses at the gene ends were 4 bases for V and 10 bases for J; bases not matched to a gene: 6. The CDR3 spells CASSSDRGTEQFF. For the CDR3, the DNA is TGTGCCAGCAGCTCCGACAGGGGTACCGAGCAGTTCTTC. Filled out from reference TRBV7-2 and TRBJ2-1, the complete variable domain reads GAGVSQSPSNKVTEKGKDVELRCDPISGHTALYWYRQSLGQGLEFLIYFQGNSAPDKSGLPSDRFSAERTGGSVSTLTIQRTQQEDSAVYLCASSSDRGTEQFFGPGTRLTVL.

The V call is TRBV6-1, the J call TRBJ1-3; D is possibly TRBD1 (6 bases). V lost 5 bases and J lost 3, with 11 bases in between. This CDR3 spans 14 amino acids. Germline V CDR1 and CDR2: MNHNS, SASEGT. The CDR3 region is CASSSYRVGNTIYF. In DNA, the CDR3 is TGTGCCAGCAGTTCTTACAGGGTTGGAAACACCATATATTTT.

The chain is built from TRBV6-6 and TRBJ2-3; 9 bases are shared with TRBD2. Looked up from germline, CDR1 is MNHNY and CDR2 is SVGAGI (reference sequence). J was trimmed by 6 bases and V by 2 bases; bases with no gene match: 9. The CDR3 contains 16 residues. DNA of the CDR3: TGTGCCAGCAGTTACAATGCGGGGGGGCCATGGGATACGCAGTATTTT. Translation gives CASSYNAGGPWDTQYF.

The rearrangement links TRBV1 to TRBJ2-1; the tabulated D call, TRBD2, remains unverified against the DNA. TRBV1 is a documented pseudogene. The CDR3 sequence is 21 residues long. In nucleotides, the CDR3 is TGCACCAGCAGCCAACCCCGGACTAGCGGGAGGGCCCCCAGCTCCTACAATGAGCAGTTCTTC. It codes for CTSSQPRTSGRAPSSYNEQFF.

The V and J genes are TRBV27 and TRBJ1-6; 8 nucleotides match TRBD1. Germline CDR1 MNHEY, CDR2 SMNVEV (reference sequence). This CDR3 has 14 residues. Germline trimming cut 6 bases from V and 10 bases from J; bases unmatched to any gene: 8. Here the CDR3 reads CASSSGQGWSPLHF. The CDR3 nucleotides read TGTGCCAGCAGCTCTGGACAGGGCTGGTCACCCCTCCACTTT.

This chain connects TRBV4-3 to TRBJ2-2; possibly TRBD2 for D (6 bases). Trimming cost V 3 bases and J 8 bases, with 16 bases left between them. The length of the CDR3 is 15 residues. Germline V gene data show CDR1 as LGHNA and CDR2 as YSLEER. DNA for the CDR3: TGCGCCAGCAGCCAGGGGACTTCTTCTGGGGGGGAGCTGTTTTTT. It translates to CASSQGTSSGGELFF.

The rearrangement joins TRBV9 to TRBJ2-7; a possible D gene is TRBD1 (6 bases). Germline-derived CDR1 and CDR2 are SGDLS and YYNGEE. Deletions cut 0 bases from V and 4 bases from J, with 14 bases between. This CDR3 comprises 15 residues. CDR3 residues: CASSVGRTGLYEQYF. In DNA form, the CDR3 reads TGTGCCAGCAGCGTAGGGCGCACAGGGTTATACGAGCAGTACTTC. The full variable domain, rest sourced from reference TRBV9 and TRBJ2-7, is DSGVTQTPKHLITATGQRVTLRCSPRSGDLSVYWYQQSLDQGLQFLIQYYNGEERAKGNILERFSAQQFPDLHSELNLSSLELGDSALYFCASSVGRTGLYEQYFGPGTRLTVT.

The chain employs TRBV19 and TRBJ2-7; D may be TRBD1 (5 bases). The germline V and J ends were trimmed by 4 bases and 0 bases, with 13 bases remaining between them. CDR3 length: 15 residues. The germline gives CDR1 LNHDA, CDR2 SQIVND (reference sequence). The CDR3 region is CASSTTAPSSYEQYF. The CDR3 DNA is TGTGCCAGTAGTACGACAGCTCCAAGCTCCTACGAGCAGTACTTC.

This CDR3 is CASSRGRSNQPQHF. CDR3 sequence (DNA): TGTGCCAGTTCCAGGGGGCGAAGCAATCAGCCCCAGCATTTT. The rearrangement links TRBV2 to TRBJ1-5; 8 bases fit TRBD1. Germline-derived CDR1 and CDR2 are SNHLY and FYNNEI. V shed 9 bases, J shed 1 base, and the junction held 5 bases outside the gene matches. This CDR3 comprises 14 residues.

The chain recombines TRBV6-1 with TRBJ1-6; 7 bases are a match to TRBD1. V lost 3 bases, J lost 7 bases, and 9 bases stayed unmatched. Germline values: CDR1 MNHNS, CDR2 SASEGT. This CDR3 region has 16 residues. The CDR3 DNA follows: TGTGCCAGCAGTGACCCGACAGGGTTAGGAAATTCACCCCTCCACTTT. Amino acids: CASSDPTGLGNSPLHF.

The V gene is TRBV6-1, the J gene TRBJ2-7, with TRBD2 identical over 7 bases. CDR1 MNHNS and CDR2 SASEGT come from the germline V gene. After removal of 2 bases from V and 2 bases from J, the junction contained 6 bases not matched to a gene. This CDR3 has 15 amino acids. The DNA for the CDR3 is TGTGCCAGCAGTGAAAGCCTAGCGGAGCCCTACGAGCAGTACTTC. It codes for CASSESLAEPYEQYF.

The table lists this clone with a count of one. The chain joins TRBV15 to TRBJ1-6; 7 positions match TRBD1. V lost 0 bases to trimming and J lost 9 bases; unmatched junction nucleotides: 8. The CDR3 has 16 amino acids. The germline CDR1 and CDR2 sequences are LNHNV and YYDKDF (reference sequence). CDR3 DNA: TGTGCCACCAGCAGAGATACAGGGGCGGTTGGTTCACCCCTCCACTTT. Translating it yields CATSRDTGAVGSPLHF.

The chain has TRBV5-1 and TRBJ1-1; 7 positions agree with TRBD1. V was pared by 1 base and J by 1 base, with 1 base of the junction left unmatched. Per the germline V gene, CDR1 is SGHRS and CDR2 is YFSETQ. The CDR3 is made up of 14 amino acids. The CDR3 spells CASSLNRGNTEAFF. In DNA, the CDR3 is TGCGCCAGCAGCTTGAACAGGGGGAACACTGAAGCTTTCTTT.

V is TRBV5-1 and J is TRBJ2-2; no firm D call. Trimming pared 0 bases from V and 5 bases from J, leaving 11 bases between. CDR1 and CDR2 (germline): SGHRS, YFSETQ. This CDR3 comprises 15 residues. The CDR3: CASSLDRARTGELFF. CDR3 nucleotides: TGCGCCAGCAGCTTGGACAGAGCCAGGACCGGGGAGCTGTTTTTT. The full variable domain, with the rest looked up from reference TRBV5-1 and TRBJ2-2, is KAGVTQTPRYLIKTRGQQVTLSCSPISGHRSVSWYQQTPGQGLQFLFEYFSETQRNKGNFPGRFSGRQFSNSRSEMNVSTLELGDSALYLCASSLDRARTGELFFGEGSRLTVL.

The chain links TRBV4-1 to TRBJ2-1; TRBD2 aligns across 9 bases. J lost 12 bases, V lost 1 base, and 7 bases had no gene match. Looked up from germline, CDR1 is MGHRA and CDR2 is YSYEKL. CDR3 length: 14 residues. CDR3 in amino acids: CASSQVSGGGWQFF. As DNA, the CDR3 is TGCGCCAGCAGCCAAGTTAGCGGGGGAGGGTGGCAGTTCTTC.